This T cell receptor (beta chain) appears in the sequencing data of a study of T cell responses to AZD1222 COVID-19 vaccine (dated by TCRdb to the early 2020s). Regarding the study in general: A total of 230 to 250 trial participants underwent TCR sequencing, of whom about 210 received two doses of AZD1222 and approximately 25 received two doses of the MenACWY control vaccine. Trial participants were enrolled by age into subgroups of 18-55, 56-69 and 70-plus years, and around 150, 28 and 57 TCR-sequenced participants, respectively, were included in these subgroups.

Comment on this clone: Its antigen target is currently unknown. Per-base quality was not reported, and no clone a single base away is much larger than it.

The CDR3 regions of human TCRbeta chains were analyzed by immunosequencing. From the authors' description of their analysis: TCRs in the repertoires were matched against a reference library of SARS-CoV-2-specific TCRs that had been generated with the MIRA antigen-specificity platform. Breadth was defined as the fraction of unique TCRs that were SARS-CoV-2-associated, and depth was defined as the fraction of total T cells that were SARS-CoV-2-associated. Using the MIRA data, each spike-specific TCR was mapped to the spike region that the TCR reacts to and placed in a CD4 or CD8 class. Log10-transformed breadth and depth values were compared by one-way ANOVA with Sidak's multiple comparisons tests. The table comes from immuneACCESS by way of TCRdb, which keeps in-frame sequences with V and J called. Part of the clones is missing from these tables; in studies checked, under half for an unresolved V gene and the rest for unknown reasons. V and J calls and clone size follow that table, whereas D and trimming were derived from the DNA. Across this sample there are 100,000 or so clones, with approximately 91% seen only once. Together, the top ten hold just over 5.5% of the sample.

The paper as a whole reports these results and caveats: CD4 TCRs associated with the vaccine covered the entire spike protein, and the dominant responses were in regions 160-218 and 743-854. A significant rise in spike-specific TCR breadth and depth was observed after two AZD1222 doses relative to day 0 and relative to MenACWY recipients. Reportedly, close to half of the unique spike-specific TCRs recognized epitopes lying outside the regions that are mutated in the B.1.351 and B.1.1.7 variants. No day 14 peak-response samples were available, so repertoires were characterized only after the peak T cell response. Participants were mostly white British and included more females than males, and it was suggested by the authors that clonal diversity may have been underestimated. The 56-69-year group was small, and its depth increase did not reach significance, likely because of low power. Conclusions about previously exposed vaccinees are limited, since just five or six AZD1222 recipients were seropositive for SARS-CoV-2 at baseline.

This sample's time point label indicates: about 28 days (+/-7) after the second vaccine dose. AZD1222 recipients with second doses at about 4 weeks or about 12 weeks were pooled, because spike-specific TCR depth and breadth did not differ between schedules. The vaccinee samples were drawn from two UK trials, COV001 and COV002, one of which was a single-blind randomized controlled phase 2/3 trial testing AZD1222 (ChAdOx1 nCoV-19) in healthy adults. For TCRbeta chain sequencing, PBMC samples were collected from trial participants at day 0 and at day 28 after the second dose. Including cysteine and phenylalanine, the CDR3 has 16 amino acids. Only the CDR3 region is kept as DNA, spanning 48 bases read in frame from base 1. After removal of 1 base from V and 5 bases from J, the junction retains 7 bases not matched to a gene. CDR1 SGHNT and CDR2 YENEEA are derived from the germline V gene.

The sample was peripheral blood, taken 28 days after the second AZD1222 dose. This TCR came from an adult who received the AZD1222 COVID-19 vaccine. The chain uses TRBV11-3 and TRBJ2-7; 11 nucleotides in the junction match TRBD1. The CDR3 in this case is CASSLGLRTGGDEQYF. The DNA is as follows: TGTGCCAGCAGCTTAGGCCTGAGGACAGGGGGCGACGAGCAGTACTTC.